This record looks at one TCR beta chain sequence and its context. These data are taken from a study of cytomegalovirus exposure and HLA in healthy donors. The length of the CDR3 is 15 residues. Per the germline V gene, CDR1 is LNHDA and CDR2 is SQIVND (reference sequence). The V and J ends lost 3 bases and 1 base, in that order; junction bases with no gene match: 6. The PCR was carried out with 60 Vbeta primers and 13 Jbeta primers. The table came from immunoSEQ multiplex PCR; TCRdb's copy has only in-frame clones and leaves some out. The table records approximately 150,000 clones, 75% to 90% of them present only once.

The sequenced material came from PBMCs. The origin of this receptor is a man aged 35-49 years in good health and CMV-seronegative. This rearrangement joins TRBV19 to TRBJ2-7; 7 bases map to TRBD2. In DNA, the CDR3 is TGTGCCAGTAGTATCAGCCCTAGCGGATCCTACGAGCAGTACTTC. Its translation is CASSISPSGSYEQYF.